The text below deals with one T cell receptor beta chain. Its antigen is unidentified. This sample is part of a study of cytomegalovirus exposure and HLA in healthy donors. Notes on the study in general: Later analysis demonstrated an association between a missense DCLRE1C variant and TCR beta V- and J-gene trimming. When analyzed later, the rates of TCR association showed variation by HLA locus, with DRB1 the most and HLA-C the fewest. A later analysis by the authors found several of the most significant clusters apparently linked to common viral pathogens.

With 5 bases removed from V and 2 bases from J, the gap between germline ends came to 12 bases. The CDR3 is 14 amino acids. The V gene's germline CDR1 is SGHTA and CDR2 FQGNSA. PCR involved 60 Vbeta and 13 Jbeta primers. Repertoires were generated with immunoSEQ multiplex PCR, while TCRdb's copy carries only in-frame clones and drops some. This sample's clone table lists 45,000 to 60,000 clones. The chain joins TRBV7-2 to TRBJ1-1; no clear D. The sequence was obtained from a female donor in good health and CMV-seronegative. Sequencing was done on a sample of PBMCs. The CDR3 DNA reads TGTGCCAGCAGCCCACTCTTTACCAACACTGAAGCTTTCTTT. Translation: CASSPLFTNTEAFF.